A single sample gave rise to the 27 T cell receptor beta chains below, sequenced in a study of human thymus T cells. Thymic material originated from resections removed in the course of corrective heart surgery. Method: immunoSEQ multiplex PCR; TCRdb's copy keeps in-frame clones and lacks some. The sample gives about 120,000 clones, about 93% of which show up once; 0.02% to 0.025% is in the top ten. Sequencing input: thymus tissue. The origin of the receptors is a boy under three years old with a congenital heart defect but otherwise immunologically healthy.

J is TRBJ2-3 and V is TRBV5-1, with TRBD1 identical over 8 bases. Germline CDR1 and CDR2: SGHRS and YFSETQ. V shed 4 bases, J shed 2 bases, and the junction held 9 bases outside the gene matches. The CDR3 is 16 residues long. As DNA, the CDR3 is TGCGCCAGCAGCCCCTGGGACAGGTCATACACAGATACGCAGTATTTT. As protein: CASSPWDRSYTDTQYF.

The genes are TRBV5-1 and TRBJ1-3; D uncertain. Germline CDR1 SGHRS, CDR2 YFSETQ. This CDR3 has 13 amino acids. The V and J ends lost 2 bases and 10 bases respectively, with 13 bases between them. The CDR3 sequence is CASSLSSHSTIYF. The CDR3, as DNA: TGCGCCAGCAGCTTATCTTCCCACTCAACCATATATTTT.

The V and J genes are TRBV14 and TRBJ2-7; D is perhaps TRBD1 (6 bases). The V end lost 4 bases, the J end lost 6 bases, and 16 bases lay between the germline ends. This CDR3 comprises 14 residues. Germline V gene lookup returns CDR1 SGHDN and CDR2 FVKESK. CDR3 sequence reads: CASSPWQGICEQYF. The CDR3 DNA follows: TGTGCCAGCAGCCCCTGGCAGGGGATCTGCGAGCAGTACTTC.

The chain employs TRBV25-1 and TRBJ2-1; D is unresolved. The V end lost 4 bases, the J end lost 0 bases, and 7 bases lay between the germline ends. The CDR3 has 14 residues. CDR1 MGHDK and CDR2 SYGVNS come from the germline V gene. The CDR3 bases are TGTGCCAGCAGTGCGACCAACTCCTACAATGAGCAGTTCTTC. This codes for CASSATNSYNEQFF.

This chain connects TRBV4-2 to TRBJ1-5, with D possibly matching TRBD1 (6 bases). CDR3 length: 16 residues. V gave up 0 bases and J gave up 6 bases, with 15 bases separating them. Germline loops: CDR1 LGHNA, CDR2 YNFKEQ. CDR3 sequence: CASSQEAGHVPQPQHF. CDR3 nucleotide sequence: TGTGCCAGCAGCCAAGAGGCGGGACACGTCCCTCAGCCCCAGCATTTT.

J is TRBJ1-1 and V is TRBV6-1, with TRBD1 matching over 10 bases. The V gene end was trimmed by 3 bases and the J gene end by 1 base; junction bases not matched to a gene: 17. The CDR3 has 20 residues. Per germline, CDR1 MNHNS and CDR2 SASEGT. The CDR3 is CASSETSLRQGAPGNTEAFF. The DNA of the CDR3 is TGTGCCAGCAGTGAGACCTCTCTCCGACAGGGGGCGCCGGGGAACACTGAAGCTTTCTTT.

The chain carries TRBV2 and TRBJ2-7; 8 bases match TRBD1. The CDR3 runs to 14 residues. V dropped 7 bases and J dropped 0; count of bases not matched to a gene: 5. The germline CDR1 and CDR2 sequences are SNHLY and FYNNEI. The DNA of the CDR3 is TGTGCCAGCATCCCGGACAGGGCCTCCTACGAGCAGTACTTC. Translating gives CASIPDRASYEQYF.

This chain connects TRBV7-6 to TRBJ1-2; D gene ambiguous. Trimming stripped 1 base from V and 4 bases from J, with 10 bases between. The CDR3 loop spans 14 amino acids. Germline V CDR1 and CDR2: SGHVS, FNYEAQ. The CDR3 loop reads CASSLGHGSYGYTF. The CDR3 nucleotides are TGTGCCAGCAGCTTAGGCCACGGCTCCTATGGCTACACCTTC.

The V gene is TRBV5-6, the J gene TRBJ2-7; D might be TRBD1 or TRBD2, each matching 6 bases. The CDR3 spans 17 residues. Trimming stripped 4 bases from V and 0 bases from J, with 20 bases between. Germline V gene data show CDR1 as SGHDT and CDR2 as YYEEEE. The CDR3 here is CASSLYLRGRGSYEQYF. CDR3 nucleotides: TGTGCCAGCAGCCTTTATCTACGGGGGCGCGGCTCCTACGAGCAGTACTTC.

The chain has TRBV4-3 and TRBJ2-7; 8 bases agree with TRBD1. In germline, CDR1 is LGHNA, CDR2 YSLEER. This CDR3 has 18 amino acids. The ends lost 1 base at V and 7 bases at J; junction bases unmatched: 18. The DNA of the CDR3 is TGCGCCAGCAGCCAAGTCTTTTTTTGGGGGACAGGATTTGGAGAGCAGTACTTC. Its protein product is CASSQVFFWGTGFGEQYF.

The chain has TRBV7-2 and TRBJ1-1; TRBD1 matches 8 bases. In germline, CDR1 is SGHTA, CDR2 FQGNSA. This CDR3 has 15 residues. Unmatched junction bases numbered 6, after V lost 5 bases and J lost 1 base. Written as DNA, the CDR3 is TGTGCCAGCAGCACCGGACAGGGACCGAACACTGAAGCTTTCTTT. Translating it yields CASSTGQGPNTEAFF.

This clone appeared a single time. The junction departs from germline at one end; a sequencing error may be responsible. This chain links TRBV6-5 with TRBJ2-1, with D unresolved. Germline CDR1 is MNHEY and CDR2 is SVGAGI. The CDR3 contains 14 residues. CDR3 in DNA: TGTGCCAGCAGTTACGACCGCTCCCACAATGAGCAGTTCTTC. Translation: CASSYDRSHNEQFF.

The chain carries TRBV15 and TRBJ2-7; no clear D gene. CDR1 and CDR2 (germline): LNHNV, YYDKDF (reference sequence). This CDR3 has 13 amino acids. The V end was cut by 1 base, the J end by 2 bases, with 6 bases between. The CDR3 protein is CATSRAHPYEQYF. DNA for the CDR3: TGTGCCACCAGCAGAGCGCATCCCTACGAGCAGTACTTC.

The CDR3 bases are TGTGCCAGCAGTTTAGACCGAGACGCCTATGGCTACACCTTC. The encoded protein is CASSLDRDAYGYTF. The J gene is TRBJ1-2, the V gene TRBV28; D is unresolved. The CDR3 totals 14 residues. The ends were cut back, 2 bases at V and 4 bases at J, with 11 bases in the middle. CDR1 is MDHEN and CDR2 is SYDVKM in the germline V gene.

The gene calls are TRBV15 and TRBJ1-4; D gene ambiguous. The V gene lost 0 bases and the J gene lost 5 bases, with 13 bases spanning the gap. The CDR3 has 16 residues. Looked up from germline, CDR1 is LNHNV and CDR2 is YYDKDF (reference sequence). CDR3 nucleotide sequence: TGTGCCACCAGCAGAGATCAGAGGCGGCGAAATGAAAAACTGTTTTTT. It translates to CATSRDQRRRNEKLFF.

This clone has only one observation. The chain recombines TRBV2 with TRBJ1-5; TRBD1 is a possible D gene (6 bases). The germline V and J ends were trimmed by 6 bases and 7 bases, with 25 bases remaining between them. This CDR3 region has 17 residues. Germline assignment: CDR1 SNHLY and CDR2 FYNNEI. The CDR3 protein is CASSRPSDNRVGQPQHF. DNA of the CDR3: TGTGCCAGCAGCCGACCCTCTGATAACAGGGTGGGGCAGCCCCAGCATTTT.

The chain uses TRBV2 and TRBJ2-1; 8 nucleotides align to TRBD2. After removal of 0 bases from V and 7 bases from J, the junction contained 8 bases not matched to a gene. The length of the CDR3 is 16 residues. The germline gives CDR1 SNHLY, CDR2 FYNNEI. Here the CDR3 reads CASSEANTSGGNEQFF. CDR3 bases: TGTGCCAGCAGTGAAGCTAACACTAGCGGAGGGAATGAGCAGTTCTTC. Full variable domain (outside the CDR3, taken from reference TRBV2 and TRBJ2-1): EPEVTQTPSHQVTQMGQEVILRCVPISNHLYFYWYRQILGQKVEFLVSFYNNEISEKSEIFDDQFSVERPDGSNFTLKIRSTKLEDSAMYFCASSEANTSGGNEQFFGPGTRLTVL.

In DNA form, the CDR3 reads TGTGCCAGCAGCTCCCGCCCCCCCCCTTCCGCGGACGGAGAGTCTTCCGAGACCCAGTACTTC. Translation gives CASSSRPPPSADGESSETQYF. The J gene is TRBJ2-5, the V gene TRBV13; D is uncertain. V was pared by 4 bases and J by 5 bases, with 35 bases between. Looked up from germline, CDR1 is PRHDT and CDR2 is FYEKMQ (reference sequence). The CDR3 covers 21 residues.

This chain joins TRBV5-8 and TRBJ2-7; D is unclear. The germline V gene has CDR1 SGHTS and CDR2 YDEGEE. The CDR3 totals 16 residues. V dropped 1 base and J dropped 4 bases, with 18 bases sitting between them. The CDR3 sequence: CASSLLSFPARYEQYF. CDR3 nucleotides: TGTGCCAGCAGCTTGTTGTCCTTCCCCGCCAGGTACGAGCAGTACTTC.

V usage is TRBV29-1 and J usage is TRBJ1-1; D is uncertain. Trimming removed 2 bases at V and 0 bases at J, with 16 bases between. CDR1 SQVTM and CDR2 ANQGSEA come from the germline V gene. This CDR3 has 16 amino acids. CDR3 DNA: TGCAGCGTTGAACCCCGACCCCTCAAATTGAACACTGAAGCTTTCTTT. Translating gives CSVEPRPLKLNTEAFF.

The gene calls are TRBV30 and TRBJ1-1; no clear D. The V gene's germline CDR1 is GTSNPN and CDR2 SVGIG (reference sequence). The CDR3 is 11 residues long. V was shortened by 7 bases and J by 5 bases, with 11 bases between the two germline ends. The CDR3 reads CAFTLGTEAFF. The CDR3 DNA is TGTGCCTTCACGCTTGGGACTGAAGCTTTCTTT.

CDR3 in DNA: TGTGCCAGCAGTTACCTACAGGGCGGCTATGGCTACACCTTC. Protein: CASSYLQGGYGYTF. The chain is built from TRBV6-5 and TRBJ1-2, with D tentatively TRBD1 (6 bases). CDR1 MNHEY and CDR2 SVGAGI come from the germline V gene. CDR3 length: 14 amino acids. V lost 2 bases to trimming and J lost 4 bases, with 11 bases between them.

Regarding this clone: The junction departs from the called germline gene at one end, perhaps through a read error. This chain joins TRBV9 and TRBJ1-2, with TRBD1 identical over 8 bases. Germline lookup yields CDR1 SGDLS and CDR2 YYNGEE. The CDR3 loop spans 15 amino acids. The CDR3 coding sequence is TGTGCCAGCAGCGCGCTACTCTCAGGGGGCCGTGGCTATACCTTC. Translated, it gives CASSALLSGGRGYTF.

A word on this clone: The junction differs from germline at one of its ends, possibly a read error. CDR3 coding DNA: TGCGCCAGCAGTCAAGCGGCGTGGGGGGGGGCGAAAAATACGCAGTATTTT. Protein: CASSQAAWGGAKNTQYF. This rearrangement joins TRBV4-3 to TRBJ2-3; D possibly corresponds to TRBD2 (7 bases). The germline gives CDR1 LGHNA, CDR2 YSLEER. The CDR3 consists of 17 residues.

The V call is TRBV7-2, the J call TRBJ2-1; D not resolved. In germline, CDR1 is SGHTA, CDR2 FQGNSA. The ends were cut back, 2 bases at V and 6 bases at J, with 11 bases in the middle. The CDR3 runs 14 residues. CDR3 loop: CASSLSTRPNEQFF. CDR3 coding DNA: TGTGCCAGCAGCTTATCTACGCGGCCCAATGAGCAGTTCTTC. Based on the CDR3 plus reference TRBV7-2 and TRBJ2-1, the full variable domain is GAGVSQSPSNKVTEKGKDVELRCDPISGHTALYWYRQSLGQGLEFLIYFQGNSAPDKSGLPSDRFSAERTGGSVSTLTIQRTQQEDSAVYLCASSLSTRPNEQFFGPGTRLTVL.

This chain uses TRBV18 with TRBJ2-5; 9 bases map to TRBD1. After removal of 6 bases from V and 2 bases from J, the junction contained 4 bases not matched to a gene. The CDR3 is 14 amino acids. Per the germline V gene, CDR1 is KGHSH and CDR2 is LQKENI. In DNA form, the CDR3 reads TGTGCCAGCTCCCTCGGGACAGGGCAAGAGACCCAGTACTTC. Translation: CASSLGTGQETQYF. Drawing the rest from reference TRBV18 and TRBJ2-5, the complete variable domain is NAGVMQNPRHLVRRRGQEARLRCSPMKGHSHVYWYRQLPEEGLKFMVYLQKENIIDESGMPKERFSAEFPKEGPSILRIQQVVRGDSAAYFCASSLGTGQETQYFGPGTRLLVL.

This clone was seen a single time. V is TRBV5-1 and J is TRBJ2-7, with no clear D. V was shortened by 0 bases and J by 5 bases, with 9 bases between the two germline ends. The CDR3 length is 13 residues. From germline, CDR1 is SGHRS and CDR2 YFSETQ. The CDR3 DNA sequence: TGCGCCAGCAGCTTGGGAACGAGCGACGAGCAGTACTTC. It translates to CASSLGTSDEQYF.